These 22 T cell receptor beta chains were all obtained from the same sample, sequenced in a study of early T cells in non-severe SARS-CoV-2 infection. TCRdb itself ran the 5' RACE reads through MiXCR, one entry per CDR3 protein. The sample lists roughly 110,000 distinct CDR3 sequences, around 10% occurring once. The source material was whole blood. These receptors originate from an adult who was a healthcare worker with PCR-confirmed SARS-CoV-2 infection or an uninfected control (not recorded which).

This clonotype was found many times. The chain is built from TRBV4-3 and TRBJ2-1; 7 bases map to TRBD2. CDR3 length: 15 residues. Losses at the gene ends were 2 bases for V and 3 bases for J; bases not matched to a gene: 4. Germline CDR1 reads LGHNA; CDR2 reads YSLEER. The CDR3 DNA is TGCGCCAGCAGCCAAAGCGGGACCAACTACAATGAGCAGTTCTTC. This encodes CASSQSGTNYNEQFF.

V usage is TRBV29-1 and J usage is TRBJ1-2; 7 positions match TRBD1. V was pared by 3 bases and J by 8 bases, with 6 bases of the junction left unmatched. The germline CDR1 and CDR2 sequences are SQVTM and ANQGSEA. The CDR3 contains 12 residues. CDR3 coding DNA: TGCAGCGTTGACCGACAGGGCGGCGGCTACACCTTC. The encoded protein is CSVDRQGGGYTF. The full variable domain, in which reference TRBV29-1 and TRBJ1-2 provide the parts outside the CDR3, is SAVISQKPSRDICQRGTSLTIQCQVDSQVTMMFWYRQQPGQSLTLIATANQGSEATYESGFVIDKFPISRPNLTFSTLTVSNMSPEDSSIYLCSVDRQGGGYTFGSGTRLTVV.

The V and J genes are TRBV7-2 and TRBJ2-5, with 10 bases lining up with TRBD2. The CDR3 covers 17 residues. J was trimmed by 2 bases and V by 5 bases; bases with no gene match: 11. Germline CDR1 is SGHTA and CDR2 is FQGNSA. The CDR3 is CASSLDLAGVRQETQYF. For the CDR3, the DNA is TGTGCCAGCAGCCTTGACCTAGCGGGAGTTCGTCAAGAGACCCAGTACTTC.

This clonotype was counted ten times or more. V gene TRBV5-1 combines with J gene TRBJ2-1, with D perhaps matching TRBD2 (5 bases). V was cut by 1 base and J by 8 bases, with 19 bases left in between. The CDR3 extends over 16 amino acids. Germline V lookup: CDR1 SGHRS, CDR2 YFSETQ. The CDR3 loop is CASSLPSGLPGHEQFF. In DNA, the CDR3 is TGCGCCAGCAGCTTGCCGAGCGGTCTCCCCGGGCATGAGCAGTTCTTC.

This clonotype was counted only a few times. The V and J genes are TRBV9 and TRBJ2-5; possibly TRBD2 for D (5 bases). V was trimmed by 2 bases and J by 5 bases, leaving 16 bases between them. Germline V gives CDR1 SGDLS, CDR2 YYNGEE. CDR3 length: 15 amino acids. CDR3 DNA sequence: TGTGCCAGCAGCGTCAGCTCCAGTGGAGGCGAGACCCAGTACTTC. Amino acid sequence: CASSVSSSGGETQYF.

This clonotype has at least ten counts. J is TRBJ1-3 and V is TRBV5-5, with D hard to call. This CDR3 has 15 residues. CDR1 is SGHKS and CDR2 is YYEKEE in the germline V gene (reference sequence). The V end was cut by 4 bases, the J end by 0 bases, with 11 bases between. Here the CDR3 DNA reads TGTGCCAGCAGCGGCAGTTACTTCTCTGGAAACACCATATATTTT. Residues: CASSGSYFSGNTIYF.

In this sample, this clonotype turned up many times. The V call is TRBV6-5, the J call TRBJ1-5; D is unresolved. Germline CDR1 and CDR2: MNHEY and SVGAGI. V gave up 3 bases and J gave up 2 bases, with 5 bases separating them. CDR3 size: 13 residues. The CDR3 here is CASSYGRNQPQHF. CDR3 DNA sequence: TGTGCCAGCAGTTATGGCCGCAATCAGCCCCAGCATTTT.

This clonotype was counted many times. This sequence joins TRBV5-1 and TRBJ2-6; the D is unclear. This CDR3 contains 16 residues. Germline V gene sequence: CDR1 SGHRS, CDR2 YFSETQ. V lost 1 base and J lost 0, with 8 bases in between. Here the CDR3 DNA reads TGCGCCAGCAGCTTGCAACCTTTCTCTGGGGCCAACGTCCTGACTTTC. Amino acids: CASSLQPFSGANVLTF.

This clonotype showed up just a few times. The V call is TRBV12-3 or TRBV12-4, the J call TRBJ2-1; possible D gene TRBD2, 5 bases. Trimming removed 1 base from V and 14 bases from J, with 15 bases in between. The length of the CDR3 is 13 residues. The CDR3 reads CASSLGGDASEFF. The CDR3 DNA reads TGTGCCAGCAGTTTAGGGGGAGACGCCTCCGAGTTCTTC.

This clonotype was seen a handful of times. The CDR3 region is CSASSKPTPRKETQYF. The CDR3 coding sequence is TGCAGTGCTAGTTCTAAGCCCACACCCCGAAAAGAGACCCAGTACTTC. The chain is built from TRBV20-1 and TRBJ2-5; D gene ambiguous. Germline assignment: CDR1 DFQATT and CDR2 SNEGSKA (reference sequence). The length of the CDR3 is 16 residues. The V end lost 3 bases, the J end lost 3 bases, and 20 bases lay between the germline ends.

This sequence joins TRBV7-2 and TRBJ2-1; 8 positions agree with TRBD1. Trimming took 8 bases from V and 4 from J; bases not matched to a gene: 13. Germline CDR1 and CDR2: SGHTA and FQGNSA. There are 16 residues in the CDR3. The CDR3 is CASAPTRGHGYNEQFF. DNA of the CDR3: TGTGCCAGCGCCCCAACCAGGGGGCACGGGTACAATGAGCAGTTCTTC. The variable domain in full, completed from reference TRBV7-2 and TRBJ2-1, reads GAGVSQSPSNKVTEKGKDVELRCDPISGHTALYWYRQSLGQGLEFLIYFQGNSAPDKSGLPSDRFSAERTGGSVSTLTIQRTQQEDSAVYLCASAPTRGHGYNEQFFGPGTRLTVL.

About this clonotype itself: This may arise from a read error, as a much more abundant clone is one base away. This chain links TRBV18 with TRBJ1-6; tentative D call: TRBD1 (5 bases). CDR1 and CDR2 (germline): KGHSH, LQKENI. This CDR3 comprises 16 residues. CDR3 residues: CASSPRAGISDSSLHF. The CDR3 nucleotides read TGTGCCAGCTCACCGCGGGCAGGGATATCGGATTCATCCCTCCACTTT.

This clonotype was picked up many times. This chain joins TRBV6-2 or TRBV6-3 and TRBJ2-6; D not certain. Germline V CDR1 and CDR2: MNHEY, SVGEGT. The CDR3 sequence is 14 residues long. V was clipped by 2 bases and J by 0 bases, with 2 bases between them. The DNA of the CDR3 is TGTGCCAGCAGTTACGGCTCTGGGGCCAACGTCCTGACTTTC. It is translated as CASSYGSGANVLTF.

This clonotype was detected many times. The genes are TRBV20-1 and TRBJ2-1; D gene unclear. The CDR3 consists of 13 residues. The germline gives CDR1 DFQATT, CDR2 SNEGSKA (reference sequence). The germline V and J ends were trimmed by 6 bases and 6 bases, with 15 bases remaining between them. The CDR3 sequence: CSAHGDPGNEQFF. CDR3 nucleotide sequence: TGCAGTGCCCATGGGGATCCGGGCAATGAGCAGTTCTTC.

J is TRBJ1-1 and V is TRBV11-2; D might be TRBD1 (6 bases). Trimming removed 5 bases from V and 3 bases from J, with 10 bases in between. Germline CDR1 reads SGHAT; CDR2 reads FQNNGV. This CDR3 comprises 13 residues. The CDR3 DNA is TGTGCCAGCAGCAACAGGGAGTACACTGAAGCTTTCTTT. It is translated as CASSNREYTEAFF.

There are many counts of this clonotype. The chain combines TRBV5-1 with TRBJ1-2; TRBD1 matches at 10 bases. Germline CDR1 SGHRS, CDR2 YFSETQ. After removal of 4 bases from V and 4 bases from J, the junction contained 7 bases not matched to a gene. There are 15 residues in the CDR3. CDR3 nucleotide sequence: TGCGCCAGCAGCCCCCGGGACAGGGGAGGCTATGGCTACACCTTC. Protein product: CASSPRDRGGYGYTF.

This clonotype was observed a handful of times. This chain uses TRBV11-2 with TRBJ1-4, with D perhaps TRBD1 (6 bases). CDR1 is SGHAT, CDR2 FQNNGV, per germline. The CDR3 covers 14 residues. V was cut by 6 bases and J by 1 base, with 9 bases left in between. The CDR3 DNA reads as TGTGCCAGCAGAGAAGGGGGAACTAATGAAAAACTGTTTTTT. Its protein is CASREGGTNEKLFF.

This clonotype appeared many times. The chain employs TRBV12-3 or TRBV12-4 and TRBJ2-4, with D maybe TRBD2 (6 bases). The CDR3 runs 14 residues. Between the trimmed V and J ends, which lost 7 bases and 0 bases, there was a span of 10 bases. The CDR3 DNA reads as TGTGCCAGCACCTTCGGGGGAGCCAAAAACATTCAGTACTTC. Translated, it gives CASTFGGAKNIQYF.

This sequence joins TRBV6-2 or TRBV6-3 and TRBJ2-7; possible D gene TRBD2, 6 bases. The germline CDR1 and CDR2 sequences are MNHEY and SVGEGT. There are 15 residues in the CDR3. V lost 3 bases and J 3 bases, leaving 15 bases between the germline ends. Here the CDR3 DNA reads TGTGCCAGCAGTTATGGGGGGTCAGCCCGCTACGAGCAGTACTTC. This encodes CASSYGGSARYEQYF.

This clonotype was recorded many times. CDR3 residues: CASSQRGGQETQYF. In DNA form, the CDR3 reads TGCGCCAGCAGCCAAAGGGGGGGTCAAGAGACCCAGTACTTC. The rearrangement uses TRBV4-1 and TRBJ2-5; weak D call: TRBD2 (7 bases). With 2 bases removed from V and 2 bases from J, the gap between germline ends came to 9 bases. This CDR3 has 14 amino acids. Germline-derived CDR1 and CDR2 are MGHRA and YSYEKL.

A remark on this clonotype: The germline gene is not matched at one end of the junction; a read error may be the cause. The CDR3 DNA reads TGCGGTGCTACCACTGACACAAATCAGCCCCAGCATTTT. Its translation: CGATTDTNQPQHF. V usage is TRBV20-1 and J usage is TRBJ1-5; unclear D gene. CDR3 length: 13 amino acids. Germline loops: CDR1 DFQATT, CDR2 SNEGSKA (reference sequence).

V gene TRBV28 combines with J gene TRBJ1-1, with D hard to call. Germline lookup yields CDR1 MDHEN and CDR2 SYDVKM. This CDR3 is 12 amino acids long. Trimming shortened V by 6 bases and J by 7 bases, and 12 bases separated the two germline ends. CDR3 residues: CASSRLDVEAFF. CDR3 DNA sequence: TGTGCCAGCAGCCGACTGGATGTTGAAGCTTTCTTT.